The 11 T cell receptor beta chains listed next were all sequenced from one sample in a study of cytomegalovirus exposure and HLA in healthy donors. 13 Jbeta primers and 60 Vbeta primers were used for the PCR. Libraries were prepared by immunoSEQ multiplex PCR; TCRdb keeps only in-frame clonotypes and omits some of them. In total, the table holds more than 75,000 clones. The material sequenced was PBMCs. These receptors all stem from a man in his forties or fifties in good health and CMV-seropositive.

The gene calls are TRBV7-8 and TRBJ2-7, with TRBD2 as a possible D gene (6 bases). Trimming left V 5 bases short and J 5 bases short, with 16 bases between. Per germline, CDR1 SGHVS and CDR2 FQNEAQ. CDR3 length equals 14 residues. The CDR3 DNA sequence: TGTGCCAGCAGCCTTTCTCCGGGACTTAACGAGCAGTACGTC. This sequence encodes CASSLSPGLNEQYV.

This chain connects TRBV11-3 to TRBJ2-5; 14 bases are a match to TRBD2. The CDR3 is 16 residues long. Germline CDR1 is SGHNT and CDR2 is YENEEA. The J segment lost 5 bases and the V segment lost 5 bases, leaving 7 bases of the junction unmatched. The CDR3 DNA reads TGTGCCAGCAGCCCCGGACTAGCGGGAGGAGTGGAGACCCAGTACTTC. Translated, it gives CASSPGLAGGVETQYF.

The gene calls are TRBV30 and TRBJ1-2; tentative D call: TRBD1 (6 bases). Per the germline V gene, CDR1 is GTSNPN and CDR2 is SVGIG (reference sequence). This CDR3 comprises 13 residues. V shed 1 base and J shed 10 bases, with 16 bases lying between them. In nucleotides, the CDR3 is TGTGCCTGGAGTGCCCAGGGGCAGGGGACCTACACCTTC. Its translation: CAWSAQGQGTYTF.

The chain combines TRBV6-5 with TRBJ1-2; 7 positions agree with TRBD1. The CDR3 runs to 15 residues. The V gene end was trimmed by 6 bases and the J gene end by 1 base; junction bases not matched to a gene: 8. Germline V gene sequence: CDR1 MNHEY, CDR2 SVGAGI. This CDR3 is CASRPGTAYNYGYTF. CDR3 bases: TGTGCCAGCAGACCCGGGACAGCTTATAACTATGGCTACACCTTC.

The chain has TRBV7-2 and TRBJ1-5, with D possibly matching TRBD1 (6 bases). Germline V gene sequence: CDR1 SGHTA, CDR2 FQGNSA. Trimming stripped 8 bases from V and 7 bases from J, with 15 bases between. This CDR3 spans 13 amino acids. CDR3 loop: CASGPGGLQPQHF. The CDR3 nucleotides read TGTGCCAGCGGTCCGGGGGGGCTACAGCCCCAGCATTTT.

A word on this clone: In the same sample, other DNA sequences code for this CDR3. V is TRBV29-1 and J is TRBJ2-2; D unclear. CDR3 length equals 14 residues. Germline V lookup: CDR1 SQVTM, CDR2 ANQGSEA. The V end was cut by 3 bases, the J end by 2 bases, with 10 bases between. The CDR3 DNA reads as TGCAGCGTTGAGAAACAGCTAAACACCGGGGAGCTGTTTTTT. Translating gives CSVEKQLNTGELFF.

V is TRBV11-2 and J is TRBJ1-2, with D perhaps TRBD1 (5 bases). The CDR3 has 13 amino acids. Trimming left V 5 bases short and J 3 bases short, with 10 bases between. Germline loops: CDR1 SGHAT, CDR2 FQNNGV. The DNA for the CDR3 is TGTGCCAGCAGCCGACAACAGGACTATGGCTACACCTTC. Translated, it gives CASSRQQDYGYTF.

This chain joins TRBV6-5 and TRBJ1-5; 7 bases are shared with TRBD1. Germline CDR1 and CDR2: MNHEY and SVGAGI. J was trimmed by 4 bases and V by 5 bases; bases with no gene match: 5. The CDR3 length is 14 residues. In DNA form, the CDR3 reads TGTGCCAGCAGTCGACAGGGAGGTAATCAGCCCCAGCATTTT. It yields the protein CASSRQGGNQPQHF.

This rearrangement joins TRBV18 to TRBJ2-7, with 9 nucleotides matching TRBD1. The CDR3 is 16 amino acids. The V gene end was trimmed by 3 bases and the J gene end by 3 bases; junction bases not matched to a gene: 9. Germline V gives CDR1 KGHSH, CDR2 LQKENI. The CDR3, as DNA: TGTGCCAGCTCACCGCCCGGGACAGGGATTTACTACGAGCAGTACTTC. It is translated as CASSPPGTGIYYEQYF.

The gene calls are TRBV29-1 and TRBJ2-7; D may be TRBD1 (7 bases). The CDR3 totals 12 residues. V lost 4 bases and J 5 bases, leaving 12 bases between the germline ends. Germline CDR1 and CDR2: SQVTM and ANQGSEA. The CDR3 DNA follows: TGCAGCGTTGTGGAGGGGGCCCACGAGCAGTACTTC. This codes for CSVVEGAHEQYF.

The V call is TRBV9, the J call TRBJ2-2, with 10 nucleotides matching TRBD2. The CDR3 is 16 amino acids. J lost 3 bases, V lost 2 bases, and 4 bases had no gene match. Per the germline V gene, CDR1 is SGDLS and CDR2 is YYNGEE. The CDR3 DNA is TGTGCCAGCAGCGTCGGACTAGCGGACCACACCGGGGAGCTGTTTTTT. Amino acid sequence: CASSVGLADHTGELFF.